The present entry profiles one T cell receptor beta chain with its context. This sample was taken from a study of blood T cell repertoires in COVID-19. Assay used: immunoSEQ multiplex PCR; TCRdb lists only in-frame clones, some missing. The sample records 110,000 to 150,000 clones, 70% to 85% being singletons. V was shortened by 1 base and J by 7 bases, with 10 bases between the two germline ends. In germline, CDR1 is MNHEY, CDR2 SMNVEV (reference sequence). The CDR3 covers 13 residues. This sequence was found in a man aged 50-60 years who had recovered from COVID-19. Material for sequencing was PBMCs or T cells enriched from blood (not recorded which). The chain uses TRBV27 and TRBJ1-2; D is perhaps TRBD1 (5 bases). CDR3 DNA: TGTGCCAGCAGTTTATGGGGGGAAGGTGGCTACACCTTC. It specifies CASSLWGEGGYTF.